These T cell receptor beta chains were read from a single sample in a study of human versus mouse CDR3 diversity and MHC coevolution. TCRdb keeps only in-frame clones here, not all; method: immunoSEQ multiplex PCR. The sample shows about 77,000 clones, just under 95% of them seen only once. Sequenced input: naive CD4+ T cells from blood. These receptors were taken from a person aged 30 to 69 in good health. The CDR3 runs from the conserved cysteine through the conserved F or W. The D gene is left open where the match is weak. Size is stated for part of the rows, as once, few or many counts, or as a class when the clone is expanded.

length: 13; size: once; V: TRBV7-9; J: TRBJ2-7; D: NA; CDR3: CASSFRERGEQYF; DNA: TGTGCCAGCAGCTTCAGGGAAAGGGGCGAGCAGTACTTC
length: 14; size: NA; V: TRBV7-9; J: TRBJ2-1; D: TRBD2; CDR3: CASRTGLADNEQFF; DNA: TGTGCCAGCAGAACGGGACTAGCGGACAATGAGCAGTTCTTC
length: 13; size: NA; V: TRBV6-1; J: TRBJ1-2; D: NA; CDR3: CASSENSRSGYTF; DNA: TGTGCCAGCAGTGAAAATTCGCGGTCCGGCTACACCTTC
length: 11; size: NA; V: TRBV19; J: TRBJ1-1; D: NA; CDR3: CASSIQGRAFF; DNA: TGTGCCAGTAGTATCCAGGGGAGAGCTTTCTTT
length: 13; size: NA; V: TRBV5-1; J: TRBJ2-3; D: NA; CDR3: CASSSTSTDTQYF; DNA: TGCGCCAGCAGCTCCACTTCCACAGATACGCAGTATTTT
length: 16; size: NA; V: TRBV30; J: TRBJ2-4; D: TRBD1; CDR3: CAWSRGGTAHKNIQYF; DNA: TGTGCCTGGAGTAGAGGGGGCACGGCCCACAAAAACATTCAGTACTTC
length: 15; size: NA; V: TRBV2; J: TRBJ2-1; D: TRBD1; CDR3: CASTKEQGTYNEQFF; DNA: TGTGCCAGCACTAAGGAACAGGGGACCTACAATGAGCAGTTCTTC
length: 14; size: NA; V: TRBV28; J: TRBJ1-1; D: NA; CDR3: CASSLDAGHTEAFF; DNA: TGTGCCAGCAGTTTGGATGCGGGTCACACTGAAGCTTTCTTT
length: 15; size: NA; V: TRBV6-1; J: TRBJ1-1; D: TRBD1; CDR3: CASTWTGGMNTEAFF; DNA: TGTGCCAGCACTTGGACAGGGGGCATGAACACTGAAGCTTTCTTT
length: 14; size: NA; V: TRBV18; J: TRBJ2-5; D: TRBD1; CDR3: CASSPGTGEETQYF; DNA: TGTGCCAGCTCACCAGGGACAGGGGAAGAGACCCAGTACTTC
length: 15; size: once; V: TRBV27; J: TRBJ1-4; D: TRBD1; CDR3: CASSPVGTANEKLFF; DNA: TGTGCCAGCAGCCCCGTCGGGACAGCTAATGAAAAACTGTTTTTT
length: 14; size: NA; V: TRBV19; J: TRBJ1-2; D: TRBD1; CDR3: CASSIGTGGDGYTF; DNA: TGTGCCAGTAGTATTGGGACAGGAGGGGATGGCTACACCTTC
length: 13; size: NA; V: TRBV21-1; J: TRBJ2-1; D: NA; CDR3: CASSTRLAGEQFF; DNA: TGCGCCAGCAGCACTAGACTAGCGGGTGAGCAGTTCTTC
length: 13; size: NA; V: TRBV7-2; J: TRBJ1-2; D: TRBD1; CDR3: CASSGGQSYGYTF; DNA: TGTGCCAGCAGCGGGGGACAGAGCTATGGCTACACCTTC
length: 11; size: NA; V: TRBV30; J: TRBJ1-1; D: NA; CDR3: CAWSVGGEAFF; DNA: TGTGCCTGGAGTGTGGGGGGGGAAGCTTTCTTT
length: 15; size: NA; V: TRBV5-1; J: TRBJ2-2; D: NA; CDR3: CASSGLSGNTGELFF; DNA: TGCGCCAGCAGCGGACTTAGCGGGAACACCGGGGAGCTGTTTTTT
length: 18; size: NA; V: TRBV4-1; J: TRBJ2-1; D: TRBD1; CDR3: CASSQVLIGQGKYNEQFF; DNA: TGCGCCAGCAGCCAAGTCCTAATCGGACAGGGTAAATACAATGAGCAGTTCTTC
length: 20; size: NA; V: TRBV9; J: TRBJ2-6; D: TRBD2; CDR3: CASSSRSERGGIAGANVLTF; DNA: TGTGCCAGCAGCTCGCGGAGCGAGCGGGGGGGTATTGCTGGGGCCAACGTCCTGACTTTC
length: 15; size: NA; V: TRBV5-4; J: TRBJ2-3; D: NA; CDR3: CASSLAGRAGDTQYF; DNA: TGTGCCAGCAGCTTAGCGGGCAGGGCGGGGGATACGCAGTATTTT
length: 18; size: once; V: TRBV30; J: TRBJ1-5; D: TRBD1; CDR3: CAWSFGDRGRGGGQPQHF; DNA: TGTGCCTGGAGTTTTGGGGACAGGGGGCGCGGAGGCGGTCAGCCCCAGCATTTT
length: 14; size: NA; V: TRBV6-1; J: TRBJ1-2; D: NA; CDR3: CASSLSRTTYGYTF; DNA: TGTGCCAGCAGTCTGTCCAGGACAACCTATGGCTACACCTTC
length: 15; size: NA; V: TRBV7-8; J: TRBJ2-7; D: NA; CDR3: CASSARSGHFYEQYF; DNA: TGTGCCAGCAGCGCCCGTTCGGGACACTTCTACGAGCAGTACTTC
length: 13; size: NA; V: TRBV7-8; J: TRBJ2-7; D: NA; CDR3: CASSPPGGYEQYF; DNA: TGTGCCAGCAGCCCCCCAGGAGGCTACGAGCAGTACTTC
length: 18; size: NA; V: TRBV28; J: TRBJ1-2; D: TRBD1; CDR3: CASRPPTGGRGIHYGYTF; DNA: TGTGCCAGCAGACCTCCGACAGGGGGCAGGGGGATTCATTATGGCTACACCTTC
length: 15; size: NA; V: TRBV27; J: TRBJ2-5; D: TRBD2; CDR3: CASSLLAGGQETQYF; DNA: TGTGCCAGCAGTTTATTAGCGGGGGGGCAGGAGACCCAGTACTTC
length: 15; size: NA; V: TRBV19; J: TRBJ2-1; D: TRBD2; CDR3: CASRTRLAQRNEQFF; DNA: TGTGCCAGTAGAACTAGACTAGCCCAAAGGAATGAGCAGTTCTTC
length: 13; size: NA; V: TRBV18; J: TRBJ2-2; D: NA; CDR3: CASSLSGPGELFF; DNA: TGTGCCAGCTCACTCTCAGGCCCCGGGGAGCTGTTTTTT
length: 14; size: NA; V: TRBV19; J: TRBJ2-5; D: TRBD1; CDR3: CASRDRVQQETQYF; DNA: TGTGCCAGTAGGGACAGGGTCCAGCAAGAGACCCAGTACTTC
length: 14; size: NA; V: TRBV5-1; J: TRBJ2-3; D: TRBD1; CDR3: CASSSGQDTDTQYF; DNA: TGCGCCAGCAGCTCGGGACAGGACACAGATACGCAGTATTTT
length: 14; size: NA; V: TRBV27; J: TRBJ2-2; D: NA; CDR3: CASSGRGLAGELFF; DNA: TGTGCCAGCAGTGGGCGGGGGCTGGCCGGGGAGCTGTTTTTT
length: 14; size: NA; V: TRBV30; J: TRBJ2-7; D: NA; CDR3: CAWSRAGPRYEQYF; DNA: TGTGCCTGGAGTAGGGCGGGACCCCGCTACGAGCAGTACTTC
length: 18; size: NA; V: TRBV19; J: TRBJ2-1; D: NA; CDR3: CATSRGSGTRSSYNEQFF; DNA: TGTGCCACCTCGAGGGGTAGCGGAACCCGTAGCTCCTACAATGAGCAGTTCTTC
length: 15; size: once; V: TRBV6-5; J: TRBJ1-2; D: NA; CDR3: CASSYSTGSGVGYTF; DNA: TGTGCCAGCAGTTACTCGACGGGATCGGGTGTCGGCTACACCTTC
length: 14; size: NA; V: TRBV7-2; J: TRBJ2-5; D: NA; CDR3: CASSLGLYQETQYF; DNA: TGTGCCAGCAGCTTAGGGCTGTACCAAGAGACCCAGTACTTC
length: 17; size: NA; V: TRBV7-9; J: TRBJ2-1; D: TRBD2; CDR3: CASSENPGLAEYNEQFF; DNA: TGTGCCAGCAGCGAGAACCCCGGACTAGCGGAATACAATGAGCAGTTCTTC
length: 15; size: NA; V: TRBV30; J: TRBJ2-4; D: NA; CDR3: CAWSARRQSQNIQYF; DNA: TGTGCCTGGAGTGCCCGGAGACAGTCCCAAAACATTCAGTACTTC
length: 14; size: NA; V: TRBV9; J: TRBJ1-6; D: NA; CDR3: CASSAGERNSPLHF; DNA: TGTGCCAGCAGCGCAGGGGAAAGGAATTCACCCCTCCACTTT
length: 17; size: NA; V: TRBV7-2; J: TRBJ2-3; D: TRBD2; CDR3: CASSSGGLAETTDTQYF; DNA: TGTGCCAGCAGCTCCGGAGGACTAGCGGAAACCACAGATACGCAGTATTTT
length: 16; size: NA; V: TRBV5-1; J: TRBJ1-2; D: TRBD1; CDR3: CASSADRDRISYGYTF; DNA: TGCGCCAGCAGCGCCGACCGGGACAGAATATCCTATGGCTACACCTTC
length: 13; size: NA; V: TRBV6-1; J: TRBJ1-2; D: NA; CDR3: CASSRGGVYGYTF; DNA: TGTGCCAGCAGCCGAGGGGGGGTTTATGGCTACACCTTC
length: 16; size: NA; V: TRBV5-4; J: TRBJ2-3; D: TRBD2; CDR3: CASSPLAERSTDTQYF; DNA: TGTGCCAGCAGCCCACTAGCGGAGAGAAGCACAGATACGCAGTATTTT
length: 18; size: NA; V: TRBV5-6; J: TRBJ2-2; D: TRBD2; CDR3: CASSLPPPSGGNTGELFF; DNA: TGTGCCAGCAGCTTGCCCCCACCTAGCGGGGGGAACACCGGGGAGCTGTTTTTT
length: 13; size: NA; V: TRBV6-1; J: TRBJ1-1; D: NA; CDR3: CASSGQHNTEAFF; DNA: TGTGCCAGCAGTGGACAGCACAACACTGAAGCTTTCTTT
length: 14; size: NA; V: TRBV9; J: TRBJ2-7; D: TRBD2; CDR3: CASSAASGMGEQYF; DNA: TGTGCCAGCAGCGCCGCTAGCGGGATGGGGGAGCAGTACTTC
length: 12; size: NA; V: TRBV25-1; J: TRBJ2-1; D: NA; CDR3: CASSLEYNEQFF; DNA: TGTGCCAGCAGTCTAGAATACAATGAGCAGTTCTTC
length: 14; size: NA; V: TRBV6-1; J: TRBJ2-4; D: TRBD1; CDR3: CASGPDRGMNIQYF; DNA: TGTGCCAGTGGGCCGGACAGGGGGATGAACATTCAGTACTTC
length: 12; size: NA; V: TRBV6-1; J: TRBJ2-5; D: NA; CDR3: CASSELYASQYF; DNA: TGTGCCAGCAGTGAACTGTATGCGTCCCAGTACTTC
length: 14; size: NA; V: TRBV6-1; J: TRBJ1-4; D: NA; CDR3: CATQVGGANEKLFF; DNA: TGTGCCACTCAAGTAGGGGGGGCTAATGAAAAACTGTTTTTT
length: 14; size: once; V: TRBV14; J: TRBJ1-2; D: NA; CDR3: CASRPTGLNYGYTF; DNA: TGTGCCAGCAGACCAACGGGTCTCAACTATGGCTACACCTTC
length: 16; size: NA; V: TRBV7-9; J: TRBJ2-1; D: TRBD1; CDR3: CASRKPGQGSYNEQFF; DNA: TGTGCCAGCAGGAAACCGGGACAGGGGTCCTACAATGAGCAGTTCTTC
length: 14; size: NA; V: TRBV4-1; J: TRBJ1-4; D: NA; CDR3: CASSQDWPGGKLFF; DNA: TGCGCCAGCAGCCAAGATTGGCCAGGAGGAAAACTGTTTTTT
length: 14; size: once; V: TRBV19; J: TRBJ2-7; D: TRBD1; CDR3: CATKQPGQSYEQYF; DNA: TGTGCCACGAAGCAACCGGGACAGAGCTACGAGCAGTACTTC
length: 14; size: NA; V: TRBV5-1; J: TRBJ1-2; D: NA; CDR3: CASSQNAGNYGYTF; DNA: TGCGCCAGCAGCCAGAACGCGGGGAATTATGGCTACACCTTC
length: 14; size: NA; V: TRBV19; J: TRBJ1-1; D: NA; CDR3: CASSYTGFYTEAFF; DNA: TGTGCCAGTAGTTACACAGGGTTCTACACTGAAGCTTTCTTT
length: 17; size: once; V: TRBV5-6; J: TRBJ2-2; D: NA; CDR3: CASSLGGDPINTGELFF; DNA: TGTGCCAGCAGCTTGGGCGGGGACCCGATAAACACCGGGGAGCTGTTTTTT
length: 15; size: NA; V: TRBV11-2; J: TRBJ2-1; D: NA; CDR3: CASSLMAGAYNEQFF; DNA: TGTGCCAGCAGCTTAATGGCAGGGGCGTACAATGAGCAGTTCTTC
length: 15; size: NA; V: TRBV5-1; J: TRBJ1-6; D: TRBD1; CDR3: CASAKTGEIGSPLHF; DNA: TGCGCCAGCGCTAAGACAGGGGAGATCGGTTCACCCCTCCACTTT
length: 12; size: NA; V: TRBV6-1; J: TRBJ1-1; D: NA; CDR3: CASRRINTEAFF; DNA: TGTGCCAGCCGGAGGATCAACACTGAAGCTTTCTTT
length: 16; size: NA; V: TRBV18; J: TRBJ1-6; D: NA; CDR3: CASSLRQADYNSPLHF; DNA: TGTGCCAGCTCACTTCGCCAAGCGGATTATAATTCACCCCTCCACTTT